This entry concerns a single T cell receptor beta chain. This sample is part of a study of T cell responses to AZD1222 COVID-19 vaccine. Repertoires were generated with immunoSEQ multiplex PCR, while TCRdb's copy carries only in-frame clones and drops some. The sample includes more than 150,000 clones, more than 75% of them seen just once. Sequenced here: peripheral blood, sampled on day 0 of AZD1222 vaccination. This TCR came from an adult in good health.

CDR3 protein: CASSESRAEETQYF. The CDR3, as DNA: TGCGCCAGCAGTGAGTCAAGGGCCGAAGAGACCCAGTACTTC. The rearrangement joins TRBV10-1 to TRBJ2-5; no clear D. Germline CDR1 and CDR2: WNHNN and SYGVQD (reference sequence). Trimming took off 0 bases at V and 3 bases at J, with 8 bases between the two ends. The CDR3 length is 14 residues.